This T cell receptor (beta chain) was recovered during a study of cytomegalovirus exposure and HLA in healthy donors. Looked up from germline, CDR1 is LNHDA and CDR2 is SQIVND (reference sequence). V shed 4 bases and J shed 1 base, with 10 bases lying between them. CDR3 size: 14 residues. A multiplex PCR was run with 60 Vbeta primers and 13 Jbeta primers. This table comes from immunoSEQ multiplex PCR, and its TCRdb copy is limited to in-frame clones, with some not included. This sample has more than 150,000 clones, with about 85% found just once. Sequenced material: PBMCs. This sequence joins TRBV19 and TRBJ2-5; TRBD1 might be the D (5 bases). This sequence was found in a man aged 45-65 years in good health and CMV-seronegative. The CDR3 sequence is CASSTRQLQETQYF. In DNA form, the CDR3 reads TGTGCCAGTAGTACCAGACAGCTCCAAGAGACCCAGTACTTC.